A single T cell receptor (beta chain) is shown here with its context. Germline CDR1 SGHRS, CDR2 YFSETQ. V was shortened by 5 bases and J by 0 bases, with 14 bases between the two germline ends. The CDR3 is 15 amino acids. The data originate from a study of blood T cell repertoires in COVID-19. Study summary: COVID-19 samples, acute and convalescent, were from the United States, Italy and Spain.

TCRdb keeps only in-frame clones here, not all; method: immunoSEQ multiplex PCR. In the table there are some 280,000 clones, roughly nine tenths of which are singletons. The chain carries TRBV5-1 and TRBJ1-1; the D gene is possibly TRBD1 (5 bases). Material: peripheral blood. This TCR came from a woman between 40 and 55 years old who had recovered from COVID-19. The CDR3 protein is CASRPEGRMNTEAFF. Written as DNA, the CDR3 is TGCGCCAGCAGACCCGAGGGGAGGATGAACACTGAAGCTTTCTTT.